This T cell receptor beta chain was observed in a study of T cell changes during pregnancy in multiple sclerosis. Assay used: immunoSEQ multiplex PCR; TCRdb lists only in-frame clones, some missing. The sample shows about 68,000 clones, about 90% of them seen only once. This sequence was found in a female donor with multiple sclerosis, enrolled in a pregnancy study. The sample here was peripheral blood, taken in the second trimester of pregnancy.

CDR3 in amino acids: CASSSSRSGAVYF. In nucleotides, the CDR3 is TGTGCCAGCAGCTCCTCGCGGAGTGGGGCCGTTTACTTC. The V gene is TRBV13, the J gene TRBJ2-5; perhaps TRBD1 as D (5 bases). The CDR3 runs 13 residues. V was shortened by 4 bases and J by 14 bases, with 20 bases between the two germline ends. CDR1 is PRHDT, CDR2 FYEKMQ, per germline (reference sequence).